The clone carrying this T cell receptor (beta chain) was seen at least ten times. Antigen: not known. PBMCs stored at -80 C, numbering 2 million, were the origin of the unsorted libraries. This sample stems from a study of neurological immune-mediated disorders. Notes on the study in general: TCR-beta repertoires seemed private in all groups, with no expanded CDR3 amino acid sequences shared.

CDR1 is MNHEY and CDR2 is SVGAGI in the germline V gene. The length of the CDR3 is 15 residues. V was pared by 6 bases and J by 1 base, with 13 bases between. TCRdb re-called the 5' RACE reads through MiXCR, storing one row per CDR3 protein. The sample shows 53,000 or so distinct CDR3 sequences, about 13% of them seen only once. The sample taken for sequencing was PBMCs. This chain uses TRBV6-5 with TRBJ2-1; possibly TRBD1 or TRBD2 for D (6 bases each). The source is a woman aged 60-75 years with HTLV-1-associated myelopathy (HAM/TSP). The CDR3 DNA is TGTGCCAGCAGAGGGGGGTTTGAATCCTACAATGAGCAGTTCTTC. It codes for CASRGGFESYNEQFF.